These 29 T cell receptor beta chains share one sample of origin, sequenced in a study of T cell changes during pregnancy in multiple sclerosis. Here immunoSEQ multiplex PCR was the method, and the copy in TCRdb shows in-frame clones only, minus some. Of 100,000 or so clones in the sample, 90% were seen once. Sequencing used peripheral blood, obtained in the second trimester of pregnancy. The receptor set was obtained from a female donor in good health, enrolled as a control in a pregnancy study.

This rearrangement joins TRBV9 to TRBJ1-3, with D unresolved. Germline assignment: CDR1 SGDLS and CDR2 YYNGEE. Trimming took off 5 bases at V and 1 base at J, with 7 bases between the two ends. The CDR3 length is 13 residues. Written as DNA, the CDR3 is TGTGCCAGCAGGGGAGGTTCTGGAAACACCATATATTTT. Amino acids: CASRGGSGNTIYF. Variable domain in full (rest from reference TRBV9 and TRBJ1-3): DSGVTQTPKHLITATGQRVTLRCSPRSGDLSVYWYQQSLDQGLQFLIQYYNGEERAKGNILERFSAQQFPDLHSELNLSSLELGDSALYFCASRGGSGNTIYFGEGSWLTVV.

This clone was seen a few times. The chain is built from TRBV20-1 and TRBJ1-1, with no clear D. CDR3 length equals 11 residues. Per germline, CDR1 DFQATT and CDR2 SNEGSKA (reference sequence). V lost 6 bases and J 6 bases, leaving 11 bases between the germline ends. The CDR3 sequence: CSATSWSEAFF. The DNA of the CDR3 is TGCAGTGCGACAAGTTGGTCTGAAGCTTTCTTT.

J is TRBJ1-1 and V is TRBV19, with D possibly being TRBD1 (6 bases). Trimming shortened V by 6 bases and J by 6 bases, and 17 bases separated the two germline ends. The CDR3 length is 14 residues. Per germline, CDR1 LNHDA and CDR2 SQIVND (reference sequence). The DNA of the CDR3 is TGTGCCAGTAGCCCGAGGGGGACGGGCGCTGAAGCTTTCTTT. Amino acids: CASSPRGTGAEAFF.

V usage is TRBV27 and J usage is TRBJ1-1; 7 bases are shared with TRBD1. Germline CDR1 MNHEY, CDR2 SMNVEV (reference sequence). The junction had 6 bases not matched to a gene; V was cut back by 2 bases and J by 3 bases. CDR3 length: 15 amino acids. The CDR3 DNA sequence: TGTGCCAGCAGTTTACTAGCCCAGGGGGACACTGAAGCTTTCTTT. Translating it yields CASSLLAQGDTEAFF.

The J gene is TRBJ2-3, the V gene TRBV7-8, with a tentative D call TRBD2 (7 bases). CDR1 is SGHVS, CDR2 FQNEAQ, per germline. This CDR3 is built from 15 residues. Trimming took 1 base from V and 5 from J, leaving 13 bases between them. This chain's CDR3 is CASSLGAGARDTQYF. CDR3 DNA sequence: TGTGCCAGCAGCTTAGGCGCGGGGGCGAGAGATACGCAGTATTTT.

The chain has TRBV28 and TRBJ1-1; TRBD1 is a possible D gene (6 bases). The germline gives CDR1 MDHEN, CDR2 SYDVKM. Trimming left V 6 bases short and J 0 bases short, with 11 bases between. The CDR3 sequence is 14 residues long. The CDR3 sequence is CASRPGTLNTEAFF. CDR3 coding DNA: TGTGCCAGCAGACCCGGGACACTGAACACTGAAGCTTTCTTT.

This clone appeared once. The rearrangement uses TRBV28 and TRBJ1-4; D uncertain. Germline V gene sequence: CDR1 MDHEN, CDR2 SYDVKM. This CDR3 spans 15 amino acids. The V gene lost 7 bases and the J gene lost 1 base, with 13 bases spanning the gap. CDR3 in amino acids: CASNPDTLTNEKLFF. The CDR3 DNA sequence: TGTGCCAGCAACCCCGACACCTTAACTAATGAAAAACTGTTTTTT.

The rearrangement links TRBV6-5 to TRBJ2-3; 8 positions agree with TRBD2. The germline CDR1 and CDR2 sequences are MNHEY and SVGAGI. The CDR3 covers 13 residues. V dropped 5 bases and J dropped 9; count of bases not matched to a gene: 7. The CDR3 sequence is CASSPTGTRTQYF. The CDR3 DNA sequence: TGTGCCAGCAGTCCTACCGGGACTAGAACGCAGTATTTT.

The CDR3 is CASSAQTGGSSTDTQYF. The CDR3 DNA reads TGCGCCAGCAGCGCTCAGACGGGGGGCTCTAGCACAGATACGCAGTATTTT. The V call is TRBV4-1, the J call TRBJ2-3; D is possibly TRBD2 (7 bases). CDR3 size: 17 residues. Between the trimmed V and J ends, which lost 5 bases and 0 bases, there was a span of 18 bases. Germline V gene lookup returns CDR1 MGHRA and CDR2 YSYEKL.

The chain joins TRBV19 to TRBJ2-7; TRBD1 matches at 7 bases. With 3 bases clipped from V and 6 bases from J, the junction kept 5 bases outside the gene matches. The CDR3 is made up of 13 amino acids. Germline V lookup: CDR1 LNHDA, CDR2 SQIVND (reference sequence). The CDR3 here is CASSMTGTAEQYF. CDR3 in DNA: TGTGCCAGTAGTATGACCGGGACAGCCGAGCAGTACTTC.

The chain links TRBV18 to TRBJ1-5, with a possible D match to TRBD1 (6 bases). This CDR3 is built from 15 residues. Between the trimmed V and J ends, which lost 5 bases and 3 bases, there was a span of 14 bases. Germline V CDR1 and CDR2: KGHSH, LQKENI. The CDR3, as DNA: TGTGCCAGCTCATTCGCAGGGGAAGCCAATCAGCCCCAGCATTTT. It translates to CASSFAGEANQPQHF.

The chain uses TRBV30 and TRBJ2-5, with D perhaps TRBD2 (6 bases). Germline V lookup: CDR1 GTSNPN, CDR2 SVGIG (reference sequence). V shed 0 bases and J shed 0 bases, with 14 bases lying between them. The CDR3 covers 16 residues. The CDR3 DNA sequence: TGTGCCTGGAGTGTAGGGGTGGGGGGACACCAAGAGACCCAGTACTTC. Residues: CAWSVGVGGHQETQYF.

The chain carries TRBV6-5 and TRBJ2-7; D ambiguous. Per germline, CDR1 MNHEY and CDR2 SVGAGI. V lost 0 bases to trimming and J lost 2 bases, with 11 bases between them. This CDR3 is built from 15 residues. The CDR3 region is CASSYSLDGAYEQYF. The DNA of the CDR3 is TGTGCCAGCAGTTACTCCCTAGACGGAGCCTACGAGCAGTACTTC.

The chain recombines TRBV29-1 with TRBJ2-1; 8 bases agree with TRBD1. The CDR3 consists of 15 residues. Germline V lookup: CDR1 SQVTM, CDR2 ANQGSEA. V lost 1 base to trimming and J lost 4 bases; unmatched junction nucleotides: 6. This chain's CDR3 is CSVEGGTGLYNEQFF. The CDR3 DNA is TGCAGCGTTGAAGGTGGGACAGGCCTATACAATGAGCAGTTCTTC.

CDR3 sequence: CASSSRLRSYEQYF. The DNA for the CDR3 is TGTGCCAGCAGCTCCCGACTGCGCTCCTACGAGCAGTACTTC. This chain connects TRBV7-2 to TRBJ2-7; no clear D. V was cut by 4 bases and J by 0 bases, with 10 bases left in between. The germline gives CDR1 SGHTA, CDR2 FQGNSA. The CDR3 loop spans 14 amino acids.

The chain combines TRBV4-2 with TRBJ2-1; no clear D. Looked up from germline, CDR1 is LGHNA and CDR2 is YNFKEQ. The V gene lost 3 bases and the J gene lost 7 bases, with 13 bases spanning the gap. The CDR3 sequence is 14 residues long. The CDR3 is CASSQGSLINEQFF. Here the CDR3 DNA reads TGTGCCAGCAGCCAGGGTAGCCTGATAAATGAGCAGTTCTTC.

The chain is built from TRBV7-2 and TRBJ2-2; the match to TRBD2 covers 10 bases. V was pared by 5 bases and J by 5 bases, with 14 bases of the junction left unmatched. This CDR3 comprises 18 residues. The germline V gene encodes CDR1 SGHTA and CDR2 FQGNSA. CDR3 nucleotide sequence: TGTGCCAGCAGCCCTGGGCCTAGCGGGAGCCCCTTGACCGGGGAGCTGTTTTTT. Translating it yields CASSPGPSGSPLTGELFF.

This chain connects TRBV5-1 to TRBJ2-2; D gene ambiguous. The CDR3 is made up of 13 amino acids. Trimming shortened V by 3 bases and J by 0 bases, and 3 bases separated the two germline ends. Germline values: CDR1 SGHRS, CDR2 YFSETQ. In DNA, the CDR3 is TGCGCCAGCAGCTCGGCGAACACCGGGGAGCTGTTTTTT. Amino acid sequence: CASSSANTGELFF.

The gene calls are TRBV5-1 and TRBJ1-2; TRBD1 is a possible D gene (6 bases). Germline CDR1 SGHRS, CDR2 YFSETQ. The CDR3 is 18 amino acids. The V end lost 0 bases, the J end lost 4 bases, and 22 bases lay between the germline ends. As DNA, the CDR3 is TGCGCCAGCAGCTTGGCGGGTTCTACACGGGGGGCGACCTATGGCTACACCTTC. It encodes CASSLAGSTRGATYGYTF.

The table lists this clone with a count of one. This chain links TRBV7-6 with TRBJ2-7; 15 positions match TRBD2. Losses at the gene ends were 5 bases for V and 0 bases for J; bases not matched to a gene: 14. This CDR3 is built from 20 residues. Germline lookup yields CDR1 SGHVS and CDR2 FNYEAQ. CDR3 residues: CASSPTPGLAGGSSSYEQYF. The CDR3 DNA reads TGTGCCAGCAGCCCAACTCCGGGACTAGCGGGGGGATCGAGCTCCTACGAGCAGTACTTC.

The CDR3 loop reads CASSFNNLAYGYTF. CDR3 nucleotides: TGTGCCAGCAGTTTTAATAATTTGGCCTATGGCTACACCTTC. The rearrangement uses TRBV28 and TRBJ1-2, with D uncertain. The CDR3 consists of 14 residues. Trimming left V 3 bases short and J 4 bases short, with 12 bases between. Germline CDR1 is MDHEN and CDR2 is SYDVKM.

The CDR3 DNA reads TGTGCCAGCAGTCCAAACAGGGGTAGCTCTGGGGCCAACGTCCTGACTTTC. Translating gives CASSPNRGSSGANVLTF. The chain recombines TRBV28 with TRBJ2-6; the match to TRBD1 covers 7 bases. The ends lost 5 bases at V and 0 bases at J; junction bases unmatched: 7. CDR3 length equals 17 residues. The germline V gene encodes CDR1 MDHEN and CDR2 SYDVKM. Complete variable domain (other parts from reference TRBV28 and TRBJ2-6): DVKVTQSSRYLVKRTGEKVFLECVQDMDHENMFWYRQDPGLGLRLIYFSYDVKMKEKGDIPEGYSVSREKKERFSLILESASTNQTSMYLCASSPNRGSSGANVLTFGAGSRLTVL.

V and J are TRBV28 and TRBJ2-7; 9 bases are shared with TRBD1. CDR3 length: 17 residues. In germline, CDR1 is MDHEN, CDR2 SYDVKM. Unmatched junction bases numbered 12, after V lost 2 bases and J lost 4 bases. The CDR3 region is CASSLSLVRDRAYEQYF. The CDR3 nucleotides read TGTGCCAGCAGTTTAAGCCTTGTTAGGGACAGGGCTTACGAGCAGTACTTC.

This clone showed up just once. V usage is TRBV5-1 and J usage is TRBJ2-5, with D possibly being TRBD2 (6 bases). Between the trimmed V and J ends, which lost 5 bases and 1 base, there was a span of 15 bases. CDR1 is SGHRS and CDR2 is YFSETQ in the germline V gene. CDR3 length equals 15 residues. In nucleotides, the CDR3 is TGCGCCAGCAGACAGTATGGGACTTTCCAAGAGACCCAGTACTTC. Translating it yields CASRQYGTFQETQYF.

In this sample, this clone turned up a few times. As DNA, the CDR3 is TGTGCCAGCAGCTTGGAGGTCAGGGGGCCGGGTGAGCAGTTCTTC. Translating it yields CASSLEVRGPGEQFF. This sequence joins TRBV5-4 and TRBJ2-1; 8 bases align to TRBD1. The V and J ends lost 0 bases and 9 bases, in that order; junction bases with no gene match: 8. This CDR3 is 15 amino acids long. From germline, CDR1 is SGHNT and CDR2 YYREEE (reference sequence).

The chain recombines TRBV28 with TRBJ1-5; D remains unclear. The germline CDR1 and CDR2 sequences are MDHEN and SYDVKM. Trimming cost V 1 base and J 6 bases, with 10 bases left between them. The CDR3 runs 14 residues. CDR3 loop: CASSLLGNGQPQHF. CDR3 DNA sequence: TGTGCCAGCAGTTTATTGGGCAATGGTCAGCCCCAGCATTTT.

This sequence joins TRBV11-3 and TRBJ2-2, with D possibly being TRBD1 (6 bases). Trimming removed 5 bases from V and 0 bases from J, with 13 bases in between. This CDR3 comprises 16 residues. The V gene's germline CDR1 is SGHNT and CDR2 YENEEA. CDR3 in amino acids: CASSRGQITNTGELFF. The CDR3 bases are TGTGCCAGCAGCAGAGGACAGATCACGAACACCGGGGAGCTGTTTTTT.

This chain uses TRBV7-2 with TRBJ1-2; 7 bases fit TRBD1. The CDR3 spans 13 residues. Germline V CDR1 and CDR2: SGHTA, FQGNSA. V lost 1 base, J lost 13 bases, and 9 bases stayed unmatched. CDR3 in amino acids: CASSLDRGEVSTF. The CDR3 DNA sequence: TGTGCCAGCAGCTTAGACAGGGGAGAGGTTAGCACCTTC.

This chain links TRBV27 with TRBJ2-2; TRBD2 matches 7 bases. The V segment lost 5 bases and the J segment 5 bases; nucleotides outside the gene matches: 8. The V gene's germline CDR1 is MNHEY and CDR2 SMNVEV (reference sequence). This CDR3 is built from 15 residues. CDR3 DNA: TGTGCCAGCAGTCCCCGGGCCGGGGGGACCGGGGAGCTGTTTTTT. Its translation: CASSPRAGGTGELFF.